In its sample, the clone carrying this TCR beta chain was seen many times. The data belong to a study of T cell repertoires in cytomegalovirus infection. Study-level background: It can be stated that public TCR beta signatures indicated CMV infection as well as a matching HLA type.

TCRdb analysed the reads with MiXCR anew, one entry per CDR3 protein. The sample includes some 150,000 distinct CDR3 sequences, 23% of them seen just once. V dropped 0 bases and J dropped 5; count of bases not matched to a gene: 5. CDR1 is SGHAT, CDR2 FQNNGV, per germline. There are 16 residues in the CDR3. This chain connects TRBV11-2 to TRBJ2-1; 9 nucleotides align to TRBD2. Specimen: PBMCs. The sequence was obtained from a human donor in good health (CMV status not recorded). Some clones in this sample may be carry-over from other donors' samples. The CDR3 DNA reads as TGTGCCAGCAGCTTAGATCAGGCGGGGGGGAACAATGAGCAGTTCTTC. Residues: CASSLDQAGGNNEQFF.